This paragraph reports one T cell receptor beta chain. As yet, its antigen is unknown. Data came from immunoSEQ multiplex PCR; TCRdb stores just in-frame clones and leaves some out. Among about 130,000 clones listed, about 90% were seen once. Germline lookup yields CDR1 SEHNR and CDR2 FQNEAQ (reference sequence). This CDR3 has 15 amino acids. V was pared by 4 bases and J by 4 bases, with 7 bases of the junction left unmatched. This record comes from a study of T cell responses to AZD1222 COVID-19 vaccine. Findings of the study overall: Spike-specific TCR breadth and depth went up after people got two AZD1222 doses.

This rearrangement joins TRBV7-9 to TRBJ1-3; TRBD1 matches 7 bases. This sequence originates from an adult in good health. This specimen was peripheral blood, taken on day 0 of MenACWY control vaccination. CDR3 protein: CASSWRQGSGNTIYF. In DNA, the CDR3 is TGTGCCAGCAGCTGGCGACAGGGATCGGGAAACACCATATATTTT.